The T cell receptor (beta chain) described here comes from a study of T cells in Graves' hyperthyroidism and ophthalmopathy. This clonotype was found a few times. A roughly 9.7 ml volume of fresh peripheral blood provided the PBMCs. Per the germline V gene, CDR1 is SQVTM and CDR2 is ANQGSEA. CDR3 length equals 15 residues. The J segment lost 6 bases and the V segment lost 4 bases, leaving 11 bases of the junction unmatched. Amplified TCR beta CDR3 regions derived from RNA transcripts. The HTBI set primed first-round TCR CDR3 RT-PCR. In TCRdb, the multiplex PCR reads were re-called with MiXCR into one record per CDR3 protein. Seen here are more than 500,000 distinct CDR3 sequences, 16% observed once, and the top ten hold around 28%.

J is TRBJ2-7 and V is TRBV29-1; TRBD2 aligns across 11 bases. The TCR comes from a woman in her twenties or thirties with Graves' ophthalmopathy. Sequencing input: blood. The CDR3 region is CSVAMVAGGRAEQYF. CDR3 coding DNA: TGCAGCGTTGCTATGGTAGCGGGAGGGCGTGCCGAGCAGTACTTC.